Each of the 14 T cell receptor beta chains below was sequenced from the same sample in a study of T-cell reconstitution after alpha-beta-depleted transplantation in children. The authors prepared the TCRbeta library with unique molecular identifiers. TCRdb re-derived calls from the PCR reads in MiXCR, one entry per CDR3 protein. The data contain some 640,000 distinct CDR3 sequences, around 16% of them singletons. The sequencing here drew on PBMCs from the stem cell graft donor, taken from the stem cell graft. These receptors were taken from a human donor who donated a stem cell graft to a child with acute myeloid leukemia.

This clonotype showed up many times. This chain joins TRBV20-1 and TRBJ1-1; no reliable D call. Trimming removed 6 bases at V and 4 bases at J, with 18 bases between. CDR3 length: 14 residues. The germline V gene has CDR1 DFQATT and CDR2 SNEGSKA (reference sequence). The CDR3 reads CSATRASRSTEAFF. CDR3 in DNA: TGCAGTGCCACAAGGGCCAGCAGGAGCACTGAAGCTTTCTTT.

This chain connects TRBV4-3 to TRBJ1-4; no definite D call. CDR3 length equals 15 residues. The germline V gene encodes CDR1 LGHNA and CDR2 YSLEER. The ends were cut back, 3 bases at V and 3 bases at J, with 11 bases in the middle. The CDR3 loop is CASSHDWDPNEKLFF. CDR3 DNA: TGCGCCAGCAGCCATGACTGGGATCCTAATGAAAAACTGTTTTTT.

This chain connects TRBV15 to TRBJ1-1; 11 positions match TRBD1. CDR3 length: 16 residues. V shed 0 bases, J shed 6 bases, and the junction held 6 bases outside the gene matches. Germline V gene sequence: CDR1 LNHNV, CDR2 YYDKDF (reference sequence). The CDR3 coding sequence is TGTGCCACCAGCAGAGATTTGAGGACAGGGGGCTCTGAAGCTTTCTTT. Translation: CATSRDLRTGGSEAFF. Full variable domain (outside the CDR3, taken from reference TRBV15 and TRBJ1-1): DAMVIQNPRYQVTQFGKPVTLSCSQTLNHNVMYWYQQKSSQAPKLLFHYYDKDFNNEADTPDNFQSRRPNTSFCFLDIRSPGLGDTAMYLCATSRDLRTGGSEAFFGQGTRLTVV.

The DNA for the CDR3 is TGCGCCAGCAGCTCTTCCTCTGGGACAGCGAACACTGAAGCTTTCTTT. Translation gives CASSSSSGTANTEAFF. J is TRBJ1-1 and V is TRBV4-1; 7 nucleotides align to TRBD1. CDR3 size: 16 residues. The trim removed 5 bases at V and 1 base at J, leaving 10 bases unmatched. Germline V gene lookup returns CDR1 MGHRA and CDR2 YSYEKL.

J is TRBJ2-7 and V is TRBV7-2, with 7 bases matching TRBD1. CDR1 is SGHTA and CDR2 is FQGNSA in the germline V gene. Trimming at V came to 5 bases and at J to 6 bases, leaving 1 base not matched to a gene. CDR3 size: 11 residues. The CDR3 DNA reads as TGTGCCAGCAGCGACAGGGTCGAGCAGTACTTC. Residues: CASSDRVEQYF.

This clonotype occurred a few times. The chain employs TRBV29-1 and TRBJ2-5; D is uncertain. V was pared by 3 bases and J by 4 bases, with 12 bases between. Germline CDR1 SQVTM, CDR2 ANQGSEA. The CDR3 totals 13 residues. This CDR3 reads CSVDESVGETQYF. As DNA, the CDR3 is TGCAGCGTTGATGAGTCGGTTGGAGAGACCCAGTACTTC.

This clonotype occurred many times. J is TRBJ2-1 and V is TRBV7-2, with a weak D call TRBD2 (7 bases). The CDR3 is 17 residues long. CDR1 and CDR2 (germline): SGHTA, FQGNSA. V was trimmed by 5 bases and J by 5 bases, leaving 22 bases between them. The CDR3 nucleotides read TGTGCCAGCAGCCCGTCCCCAAGGAGGGGGGGGAACAATGAGCAGTTCTTC. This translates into CASSPSPRRGGNNEQFF.

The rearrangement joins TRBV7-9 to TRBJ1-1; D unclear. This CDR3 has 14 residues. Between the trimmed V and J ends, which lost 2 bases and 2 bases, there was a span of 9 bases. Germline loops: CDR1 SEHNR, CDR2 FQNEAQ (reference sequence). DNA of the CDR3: TGTGCCAGCAGCTTATATCAGATTAACACTGAAGCTTTCTTT. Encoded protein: CASSLYQINTEAFF.

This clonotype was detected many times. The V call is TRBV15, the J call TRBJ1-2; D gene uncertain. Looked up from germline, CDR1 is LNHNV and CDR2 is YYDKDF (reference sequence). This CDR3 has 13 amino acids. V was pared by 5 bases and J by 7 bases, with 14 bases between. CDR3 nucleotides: TGTGCCACCAGCGTAGCCATTGGAGGTGGCTACACCTTC. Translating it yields CATSVAIGGGYTF.

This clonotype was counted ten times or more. For the CDR3, the DNA is TGCAGTGCTACCCACAGAGGCTATGGCTACACCTTC. As protein: CSATHRGYGYTF. V is TRBV20-1 and J is TRBJ1-2; D call uncertain. This CDR3 spans 12 amino acids. Germline assignment: CDR1 DFQATT and CDR2 SNEGSKA (reference sequence). Trimming shortened V by 4 bases and J by 4 bases, and 10 bases separated the two germline ends.

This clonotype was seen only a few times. The CDR3 coding sequence is TGCAGTGCCATAGCGGGGGGAGGGGCAGATACGCAGTATTTT. Translated, it gives CSAIAGGGADTQYF. V usage is TRBV20-1 and J usage is TRBJ2-3, with 10 bases fitting TRBD2. The CDR3 consists of 14 residues. Germline CDR1 reads DFQATT; CDR2 reads SNEGSKA (reference sequence). V dropped 6 bases and J dropped 4; count of bases not matched to a gene: 7.

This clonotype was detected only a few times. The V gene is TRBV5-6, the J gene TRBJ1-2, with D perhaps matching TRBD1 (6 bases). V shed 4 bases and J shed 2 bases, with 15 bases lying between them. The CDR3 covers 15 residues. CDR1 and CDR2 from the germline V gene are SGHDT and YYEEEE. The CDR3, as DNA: TGTGCCAGCAGCGACCCTACAGGGAGAAACTATGGCTACACCTTC. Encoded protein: CASSDPTGRNYGYTF.

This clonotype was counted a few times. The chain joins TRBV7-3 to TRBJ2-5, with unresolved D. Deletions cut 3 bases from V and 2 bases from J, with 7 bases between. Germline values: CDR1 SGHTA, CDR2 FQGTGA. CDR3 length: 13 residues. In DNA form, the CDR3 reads TGTGCCAGCAGCTTCAGCCCTCAAGAGACCCAGTACTTC. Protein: CASSFSPQETQYF.

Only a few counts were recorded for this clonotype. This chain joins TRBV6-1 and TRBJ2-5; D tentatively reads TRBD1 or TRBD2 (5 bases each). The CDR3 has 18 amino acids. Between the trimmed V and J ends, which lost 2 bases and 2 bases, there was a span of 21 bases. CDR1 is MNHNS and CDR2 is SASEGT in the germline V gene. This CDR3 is CASSESIGAGFPQETQYF. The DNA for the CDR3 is TGTGCCAGCAGTGAATCCATCGGGGCAGGTTTCCCTCAAGAGACCCAGTACTTC.